These 25 T cell receptor beta chains came from one sample sequenced in a study of blood T cell repertoires in COVID-19. Data came from immunoSEQ multiplex PCR; TCRdb stores just in-frame clones and leaves some out. Seen here are about 320,000 clones, around nine tenths observed once, and the top ten hold under 6.5%. The sequencing input was PBMCs or T cells enriched from blood (not recorded which). These receptors were collected from a woman younger than 45 who had recovered from COVID-19.

V gene TRBV29-1 combines with J gene TRBJ1-1; 9 nucleotides line up with TRBD1. The CDR3 totals 13 residues. Germline trimming cut 4 bases from V and 6 bases from J; bases unmatched to any gene: 6. Germline V gene sequence: CDR1 SQVTM, CDR2 ANQGSEA. In DNA form, the CDR3 reads TGCAGCGTTGCCGGGACAGGGAGGCCTGAAGCTTTCTTT. Amino acid sequence: CSVAGTGRPEAFF.

Turning to this clone: At the DNA level, this CDR3 is encoded by other sequences in the same sample as well. The chain has TRBV7-9 and TRBJ2-5, with TRBD2 identical over 9 bases. Germline V gene data show CDR1 as SEHNR and CDR2 as FQNEAQ (reference sequence). This CDR3 has 14 residues. Losses at the gene ends were 4 bases for V and 3 bases for J; bases not matched to a gene: 3. The CDR3 DNA is TGTGCCAGCAGCTCGACTAGCGGAAAAGAGACCCAGTACTTC. Its translation is CASSSTSGKETQYF.

The V call is TRBV19, the J call TRBJ2-2; no reliable D call. Germline assignment: CDR1 LNHDA and CDR2 SQIVND (reference sequence). V was cut by 3 bases and J by 0 bases, with 5 bases left in between. This CDR3 is 14 amino acids long. CDR3 sequence (DNA): TGTGCCAGTAGTATGGTAGCGAACACCGGGGAGCTGTTTTTT. It encodes CASSMVANTGELFF.

The chain joins TRBV11-2 to TRBJ2-7, with a weak D call TRBD2 (6 bases). Germline-derived CDR1 and CDR2 are SGHAT and FQNNGV. Trimming left V 1 base short and J 0 bases short, with 10 bases between. The CDR3 has 15 amino acids. The CDR3 nucleotides are TGTGCCAGCAGCTTAGGCGGGGACGGCTCCTACGAGCAGTACTTC. This codes for CASSLGGDGSYEQYF.

This clone was detected only a few times. The chain is built from TRBV19 and TRBJ2-3; D not certain. CDR1 LNHDA and CDR2 SQIVND come from the germline V gene (reference sequence). The ends were cut back, 4 bases at V and 5 bases at J, with 13 bases in the middle. The CDR3 loop spans 14 amino acids. This CDR3 reads CASSNPLGIDTQYF. The CDR3 DNA follows: TGTGCCAGTAGTAATCCCCTAGGCATAGATACGCAGTATTTT. The entire variable domain, with the rest obtained from reference TRBV19 and TRBJ2-3, is as follows: DGGITQSPKYLFRKEGQNVTLSCEQNLNHDAMYWYRQDPGQGLRLIYYSQIVNDFQKGDIAEGYSVSREKKESFPLTVTSAQKNPTAFYLCASSNPLGIDTQYFGPGTRLTVL.

The chain carries TRBV29-1 and TRBJ1-2; D possibly corresponds to TRBD1 (5 bases). Germline assignment: CDR1 SQVTM and CDR2 ANQGSEA. This CDR3 spans 11 amino acids. Trimming shortened V by 7 bases and J by 7 bases, and 13 bases separated the two germline ends. In nucleotides, the CDR3 is TGCAGCGCCAACCGGGGGAGTGGCTACACCTTC. Its protein is CSANRGSGYTF. Drawing the rest from reference TRBV29-1 and TRBJ1-2, the complete variable domain is SAVISQKPSRDICQRGTSLTIQCQVDSQVTMMFWYRQQPGQSLTLIATANQGSEATYESGFVIDKFPISRPNLTFSTLTVSNMSPEDSSIYLCSANRGSGYTFGSGTRLTVV.

The rearrangement links TRBV4-3 to TRBJ2-3, with 9 bases fitting TRBD2. V lost 0 bases and J lost 10; bases outside the gene matches: 8. Germline lookup yields CDR1 LGHNA and CDR2 YSLEER. The length of the CDR3 is 15 residues. As DNA, the CDR3 is TGCGCCAGCAGCCAAGATCTGGTAGCGGGGGCACCGCAGTATTTT. Protein sequence: CASSQDLVAGAPQYF.

J is TRBJ2-6 and V is TRBV2; no clear D. Germline lookup yields CDR1 SNHLY and CDR2 FYNNEI. The ends were cut back, 1 base at V and 12 bases at J, with 7 bases in the middle. The CDR3 length is 12 residues. The CDR3 loop is CASSEGSSVLTF. In DNA form, the CDR3 reads TGTGCCAGCAGTGAAGGGTCGAGCGTCCTGACTTTC.

This clone showed up just a few times. The V call is TRBV2, the J call TRBJ2-7, with 14 bases identical to TRBD2. Germline trimming cut 7 bases from V and 3 bases from J; bases unmatched to any gene: 8. In germline, CDR1 is SNHLY, CDR2 FYNNEI. This CDR3 comprises 16 residues. CDR3 sequence: CASTPGTSGGNYEQYF. CDR3 in DNA: TGTGCCAGCACCCCCGGGACTAGCGGGGGCAACTACGAGCAGTACTTC.

The V gene is TRBV5-1, the J gene TRBJ2-2, with TRBD1 identical over 7 bases. This CDR3 is built from 15 residues. In germline, CDR1 is SGHRS, CDR2 YFSETQ. Unmatched junction bases numbered 9, after V lost 4 bases and J lost 6 bases. CDR3 sequence reads: CASSPGSGGAGELFF. The CDR3 DNA is TGCGCCAGCAGCCCGGGGTCAGGGGGAGCCGGGGAGCTGTTTTTT.

The gene calls are TRBV7-9 and TRBJ2-1; D perhaps matches TRBD2 (6 bases). Germline V lookup: CDR1 SEHNR, CDR2 FQNEAQ (reference sequence). The CDR3 covers 13 residues. Trimming removed 7 bases from V and 10 bases from J, with 17 bases in between. The CDR3 coding sequence is TGTGCCAGCACCCAAGGGACTCACCACGAGCAGTTCTTC. It specifies CASTQGTHHEQFF.

CDR3 bases: TGTGCCAGCAGCCTGGGACAGGGGTGGAATCAGCCCCAGCATTTT. Amino acids: CASSLGQGWNQPQHF. The chain employs TRBV9 and TRBJ1-5, with 10 bases identical to TRBD1. The CDR3 is 15 residues long. CDR1 and CDR2 from the germline V gene are SGDLS and YYNGEE. V shed 4 bases and J 4 bases; nucleotides not matched to a gene: 5.

V usage is TRBV12-5 and J usage is TRBJ1-1; TRBD1 matches at 9 bases. Germline values: CDR1 LGHNT, CDR2 FRNRAP. The J segment lost 5 bases and the V segment lost 1 base, leaving 2 bases of the junction unmatched. This CDR3 has 14 residues. In DNA, the CDR3 is TGTGCTAGTGGTTTGGGACAGGGGGGAACTGAAGCTTTCTTT. Amino acid sequence: CASGLGQGGTEAFF.

The chain couples TRBV5-4 to TRBJ2-7; maybe TRBD1 (8 bases). Between the trimmed V and J ends, which lost 4 bases and 12 bases, there was a span of 20 bases. Per germline, CDR1 SGHNT and CDR2 YYREEE (reference sequence). The CDR3 is 13 residues long. CDR3 amino acids: CASSIQGGQSGYF. The CDR3 DNA follows: TGTGCCAGCAGCATACAGGGGGGGCAGAGCGGGTACTTC.

V gene TRBV7-2 combines with J gene TRBJ2-1; a possible D gene is TRBD2 (6 bases). The CDR3 is made up of 14 amino acids. Germline V gives CDR1 SGHTA, CDR2 FQGNSA. With 10 bases removed from V and 2 bases from J, the gap between germline ends came to 15 bases. In DNA form, the CDR3 reads TGTGCCACCGGCAAGGGGAGGACCTACAATGAGCAGTTCTTC. Encoded protein: CATGKGRTYNEQFF.

The rearrangement links TRBV19 to TRBJ2-7; 10 bases align to TRBD1. V trimming: 5 bases; J trimming: 5 bases; junction bases outside the gene matches: 12. Germline CDR1 LNHDA, CDR2 SQIVND (reference sequence). This CDR3 contains 16 residues. The DNA for the CDR3 is TGTGCCAGTAGTCCTAACCCCGGAGACAGGGGGCACGAGCAGTACTTC. Its translation: CASSPNPGDRGHEQYF.

This clone showed up just once. The chain has TRBV27 and TRBJ2-3; 11 bases are shared with TRBD1. CDR3 length: 17 residues. V shed 2 bases and J 6 bases; nucleotides not matched to a gene: 10. Per germline, CDR1 MNHEY and CDR2 SMNVEV (reference sequence). CDR3 amino acids: CASSLGIGDRGKDTQYF. DNA of the CDR3: TGTGCCAGCAGTTTAGGGATCGGGGACAGGGGGAAGGATACGCAGTATTTT.

The V and J genes are TRBV7-8 and TRBJ2-3; 11 bases are a match to TRBD2. CDR3 size: 14 residues. V lost 4 bases, J lost 9 bases, and 6 bases stayed unmatched. Germline V gives CDR1 SGHVS, CDR2 FQNEAQ. The CDR3 region is CASSSSGGTQTQYF. The CDR3 DNA follows: TGTGCCAGCAGCTCTAGCGGGGGGACACAAACGCAGTATTTT.

The chain couples TRBV9 to TRBJ2-7; possibly TRBD2 for D (5 bases). The CDR3 consists of 13 residues. Trimming stripped 2 bases from V and 5 bases from J, with 11 bases between. Germline V lookup: CDR1 SGDLS, CDR2 YYNGEE. The DNA of the CDR3 is TGTGCCAGCAGCGTGGATCAGAGGGACGAGCAGTACTTC. Amino acid sequence: CASSVDQRDEQYF.

The chain is built from TRBV6-5 and TRBJ1-6; a possible D gene is TRBD1 (5 bases). V was shortened by 0 bases and J by 7 bases, with 7 bases between the two germline ends. CDR1 MNHEY and CDR2 SVGAGI come from the germline V gene. This CDR3 comprises 14 residues. CDR3 coding DNA: TGTGCCAGCAGTTACTCGACAGTAAATTCACCCCTCCACTTT. As protein: CASSYSTVNSPLHF.

This clone came up a few times. The chain is built from TRBV5-1 and TRBJ2-1; D may be TRBD2 (6 bases). V was pared by 4 bases and J by 5 bases, with 13 bases between. From germline, CDR1 is SGHRS and CDR2 YFSETQ. The CDR3 runs to 14 residues. The CDR3 loop is CASSVTGTHNEQFF. The CDR3, as DNA: TGCGCCAGCAGCGTAACCGGGACTCACAATGAGCAGTTCTTC.

The chain is built from TRBV11-2 and TRBJ1-1; 7 nucleotides agree with TRBD1. CDR1 and CDR2 (germline): SGHAT, FQNNGV. The CDR3 is made up of 15 amino acids. J was trimmed by 2 bases and V by 5 bases; bases with no gene match: 8. CDR3 sequence (DNA): TGTGCCAGCAGCCCATCGGGACAGTCAAACACTGAAGCTTTCTTT. Translated: CASSPSGQSNTEAFF.

This rearrangement joins TRBV12-3 or TRBV12-4 to TRBJ1-4; tentative D call: TRBD1 (6 bases). The germline V and J ends were trimmed by 5 bases and 8 bases, with 12 bases remaining between them. There are 13 residues in the CDR3. CDR3 coding DNA: TGTGCCAGCAGTCGTGGCGGGGGCGAAAAACTGTTTTTT. It is translated as CASSRGGGEKLFF.

The rearrangement links TRBV9 to TRBJ2-5; a possible D gene is TRBD2 (5 bases). The germline V gene encodes CDR1 SGDLS and CDR2 YYNGEE. V was pared by 0 bases and J by 5 bases, with 14 bases between. The CDR3 sequence is 15 residues long. The CDR3 DNA follows: TGTGCCAGCAGCGTAGCCCCCGGGGATACGGAGACCCAGTACTTC. Residues: CASSVAPGDTETQYF.

The DNA for the CDR3 is TGTGCCAGCAGCCAAGGACTAGCGGGGGGCTACGAGCAGTACTTC. Protein product: CASSQGLAGGYEQYF. This chain joins TRBV4-2 and TRBJ2-7; 13 positions match TRBD2. There are 15 residues in the CDR3. The ends lost 1 base at V and 3 bases at J; junction bases unmatched: 0. Looked up from germline, CDR1 is LGHNA and CDR2 is YNFKEQ.